These T cell receptor beta chains were read from a single sample in a study of long-term antiretroviral therapy in people with HIV. Clones were sequenced by immunoSEQ multiplex PCR, and TCRdb holds only the in-frame ones, with some missing. The table has around 25,000 clones, 86% seen once. The sample consisted of unsorted PBMCs, taken 1.9 years after starting antiretroviral therapy. The receptor set was obtained from a woman between 25 and 40 years old with HIV. The CDR3 runs from the conserved cysteine through the conserved F or W. A D gene is named only where the DNA matches it firmly. Rows may omit the clone size; those that give it use once, few, many or a size class.

v_call	d_call	j_call	clone_size	cdr3_nt	cdr3_aa
TRBV5-6	TRBD1	TRBJ1-1	.	TGTGCCAGCAGCAGGGACAGGCAGAACACTGAAGCTTTCTTT	CASSRDRQNTEAFF
TRBV6-5	TRBD1	TRBJ2-1	few	TGTGCCAGCAGAAAATACCGGGACAGCTACAATGAGCAGTTCTTC	CASRKYRDSYNEQFF
TRBV9	.	TRBJ2-1	.	TGTGCCAGCAGCGAGCGGGCTGGAGAGCAGTTCTTC	CASSERAGEQFF
TRBV9	.	TRBJ1-1	once	TGTGCCAGCAGCGTAGACGGAGGGGGTGGGTCGGAAGCTTTCTTT	CASSVDGGGGSEAFF
TRBV5-1	.	TRBJ1-1	.	TGCGCCAGCAGTTCAGGGGTGGGAGCTTTCTTT	CASSSGVGAFF
TRBV5-6	.	TRBJ2-3	.	TGTGCCAGCAGCCCAGCACCTCTAGATACGCAGTATTTT	CASSPAPLDTQYF
TRBV9	.	TRBJ2-5	once	TGTGCCAGCAGCGCCCGGATGGGACAAGAGACCCAGTACTTC	CASSARMGQETQYF
TRBV7-9	.	TRBJ1-6	.	TGTGCCAGCAGCCTAAGGGAGGGGTCGAATTCACCCCTCCACTTT	CASSLREGSNSPLHF
TRBV7-2	.	TRBJ2-1	.	TGTGCCAGCAGCCCCGCCCTGGTTAGCTCCTACAATGAGCAGTTCTTC	CASSPALVSSYNEQFF
TRBV5-6	TRBD1	TRBJ2-1	.	TGTGCCAGCAGCCTCAGGGGGATCGATATCAATGAGCAGTTCTTC	CASSLRGIDINEQFF
TRBV10-3	.	TRBJ1-4	.	TGTGCCATCACCTCAGGGGTTAATGAAAAACTGTTTTTT	CAITSGVNEKLFF